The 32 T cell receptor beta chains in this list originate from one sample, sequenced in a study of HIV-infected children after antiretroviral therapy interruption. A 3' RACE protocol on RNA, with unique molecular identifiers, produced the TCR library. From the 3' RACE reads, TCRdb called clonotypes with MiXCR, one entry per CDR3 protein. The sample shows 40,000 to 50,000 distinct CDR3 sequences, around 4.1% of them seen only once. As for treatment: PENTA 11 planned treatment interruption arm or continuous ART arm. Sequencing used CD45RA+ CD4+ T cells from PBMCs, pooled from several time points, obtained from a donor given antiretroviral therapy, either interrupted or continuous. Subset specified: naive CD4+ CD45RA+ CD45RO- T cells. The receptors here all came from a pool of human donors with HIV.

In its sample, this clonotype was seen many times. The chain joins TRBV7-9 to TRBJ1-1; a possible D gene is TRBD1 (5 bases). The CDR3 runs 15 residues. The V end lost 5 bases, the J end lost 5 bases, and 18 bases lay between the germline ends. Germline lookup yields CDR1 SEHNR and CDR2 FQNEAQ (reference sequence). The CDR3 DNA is TGTGCCAGCAGCCCCGGTCTGGGGGAAGGGACTGAAGCTTTCTTT. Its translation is CASSPGLGEGTEAFF. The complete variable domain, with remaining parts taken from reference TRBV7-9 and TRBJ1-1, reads DTGVSQNPRHKITKRGQNVTFRCDPISEHNRLYWYRQTLGQGPEFLTYFQNEAQLEKSRLLSDRFSAERPKGSFSTLEIQRTEQGDSAMYLCASSPGLGEGTEAFFGQGTRLTVV.

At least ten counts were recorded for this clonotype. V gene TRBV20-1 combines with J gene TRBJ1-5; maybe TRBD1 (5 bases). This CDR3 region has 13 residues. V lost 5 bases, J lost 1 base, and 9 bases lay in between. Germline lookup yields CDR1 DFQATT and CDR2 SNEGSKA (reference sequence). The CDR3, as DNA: TGCAGTGCTCGCGGGGACAGCAATCAGCCCCAGCATTTT. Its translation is CSARGDSNQPQHF.

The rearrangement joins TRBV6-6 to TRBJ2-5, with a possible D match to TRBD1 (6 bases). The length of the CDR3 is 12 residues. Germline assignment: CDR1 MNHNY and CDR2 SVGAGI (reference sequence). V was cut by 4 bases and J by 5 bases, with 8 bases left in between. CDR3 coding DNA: TGTGCCAGCAGTTCTAGGGGGGAGACCCAGTACTTC. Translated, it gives CASSSRGETQYF.

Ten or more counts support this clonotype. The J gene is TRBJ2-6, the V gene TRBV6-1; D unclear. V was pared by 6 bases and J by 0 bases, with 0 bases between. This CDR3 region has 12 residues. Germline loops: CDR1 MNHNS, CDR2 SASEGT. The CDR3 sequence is CASSSGANVLTF. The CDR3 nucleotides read TGTGCCAGCAGCTCTGGGGCCAACGTCCTGACTTTC.

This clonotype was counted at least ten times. The CDR3 loop is CAGRNEQFF. The CDR3 coding sequence is TGTGCCGGGAGGAATGAGCAGTTCTTC. The V gene is TRBV6-1, the J gene TRBJ2-1; possible D gene TRBD2, 6 bases. The CDR3 runs to 9 residues. The ends were cut back, 11 bases at V and 7 bases at J, with 6 bases in the middle. Germline CDR1 reads MNHNS; CDR2 reads SASEGT.

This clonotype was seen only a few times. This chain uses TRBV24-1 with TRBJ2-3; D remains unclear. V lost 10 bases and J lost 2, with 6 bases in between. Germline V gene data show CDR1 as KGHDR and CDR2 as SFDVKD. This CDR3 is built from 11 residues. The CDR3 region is CATGLTDTQYF. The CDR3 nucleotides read TGTGCCACAGGGCTCACAGATACGCAGTATTTT.

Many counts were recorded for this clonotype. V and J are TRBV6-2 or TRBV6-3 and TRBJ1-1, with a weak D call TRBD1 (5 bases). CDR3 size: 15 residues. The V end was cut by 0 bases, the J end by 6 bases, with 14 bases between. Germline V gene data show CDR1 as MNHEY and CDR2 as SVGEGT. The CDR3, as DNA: TGTGCCAGCAGTTACTCGAAAAGGGGAACCTCTGAAGCTTTCTTT. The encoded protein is CASSYSKRGTSEAFF.

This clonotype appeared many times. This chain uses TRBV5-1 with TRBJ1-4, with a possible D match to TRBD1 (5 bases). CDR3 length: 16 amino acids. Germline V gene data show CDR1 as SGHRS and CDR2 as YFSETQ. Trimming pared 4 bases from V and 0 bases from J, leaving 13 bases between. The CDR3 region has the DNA TGCGCCAGCAGCCCCGGGGCTAGCGCAACTAATGAAAAACTGTTTTTT. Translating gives CASSPGASATNEKLFF. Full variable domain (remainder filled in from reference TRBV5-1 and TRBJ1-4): KAGVTQTPRYLIKTRGQQVTLSCSPISGHRSVSWYQQTPGQGLQFLFEYFSETQRNKGNFPGRFSGRQFSNSRSEMNVSTLELGDSALYLCASSPGASATNEKLFFGSGTQLSVL.

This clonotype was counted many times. DNA for the CDR3: TGCAGTGCTAGAGATATAGTGGGGGGAGAAGGCACAGATACGCAGTATTTT. The encoded protein is CSARDIVGGEGTDTQYF. The chain joins TRBV20-1 to TRBJ2-3; tentative D call: TRBD2 (6 bases). The germline V and J ends were trimmed by 0 bases and 1 base, with 17 bases remaining between them. This CDR3 is built from 17 residues. CDR1 is DFQATT and CDR2 is SNEGSKA in the germline V gene (reference sequence).

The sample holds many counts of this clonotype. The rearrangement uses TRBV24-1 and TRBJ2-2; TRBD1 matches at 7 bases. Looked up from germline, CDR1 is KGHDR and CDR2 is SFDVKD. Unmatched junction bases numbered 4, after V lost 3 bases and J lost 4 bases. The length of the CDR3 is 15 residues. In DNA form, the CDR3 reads TGTGCCACCAGTGATCCGGGACAGCTCACCGGGGAGCTGTTTTTT. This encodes CATSDPGQLTGELFF.

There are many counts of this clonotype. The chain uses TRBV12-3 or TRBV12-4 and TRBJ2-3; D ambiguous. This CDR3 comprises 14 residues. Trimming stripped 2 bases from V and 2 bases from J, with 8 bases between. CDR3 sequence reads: CASSLPGYTDTQYF. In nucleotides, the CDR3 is TGTGCCAGCAGTTTACCCGGATACACAGATACGCAGTATTTT.

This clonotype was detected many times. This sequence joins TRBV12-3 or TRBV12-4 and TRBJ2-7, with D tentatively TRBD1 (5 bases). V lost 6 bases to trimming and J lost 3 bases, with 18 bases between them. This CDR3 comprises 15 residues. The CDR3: CASSLTQDMSYEQYF. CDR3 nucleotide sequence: TGTGCCAGCAGCCTCACCCAGGACATGAGCTACGAGCAGTACTTC.

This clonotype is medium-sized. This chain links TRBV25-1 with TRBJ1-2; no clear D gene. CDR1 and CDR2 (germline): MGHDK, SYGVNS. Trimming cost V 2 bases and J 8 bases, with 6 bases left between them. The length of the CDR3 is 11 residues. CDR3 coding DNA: TGTGCCAGCAGTGAAGGGTGGGGCTACACCTTC. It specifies CASSEGWGYTF.

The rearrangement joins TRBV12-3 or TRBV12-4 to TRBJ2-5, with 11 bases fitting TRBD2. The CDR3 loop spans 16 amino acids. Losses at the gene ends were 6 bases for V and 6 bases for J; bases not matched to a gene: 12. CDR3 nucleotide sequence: TGTGCCAGCAGCCCTACTAGCGGGGGATGGGAAAAGACCCAGTACTTC. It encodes CASSPTSGGWEKTQYF.

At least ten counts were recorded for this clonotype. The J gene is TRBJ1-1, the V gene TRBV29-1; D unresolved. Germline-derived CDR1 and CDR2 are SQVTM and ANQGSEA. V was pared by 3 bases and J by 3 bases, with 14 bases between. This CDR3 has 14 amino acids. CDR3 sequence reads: CSVEVRSLDTEAFF. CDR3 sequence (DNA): TGCAGCGTTGAGGTTCGGAGCTTGGACACTGAAGCTTTCTTT.

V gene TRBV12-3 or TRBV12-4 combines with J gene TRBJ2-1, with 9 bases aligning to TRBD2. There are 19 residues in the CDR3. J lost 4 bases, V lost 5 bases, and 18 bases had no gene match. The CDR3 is CASSPRSMGVAGDYNEQFF. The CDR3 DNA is TGTGCCAGCAGTCCCCGAAGTATGGGGGTAGCGGGGGATTACAATGAGCAGTTCTTC.

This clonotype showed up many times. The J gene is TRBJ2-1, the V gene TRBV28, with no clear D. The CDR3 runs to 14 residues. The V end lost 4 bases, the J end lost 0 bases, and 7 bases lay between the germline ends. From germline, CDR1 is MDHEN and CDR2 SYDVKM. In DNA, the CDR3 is TGTGCCAGCAGTTCCGTCCTCTCCTACAATGAGCAGTTCTTC. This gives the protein CASSSVLSYNEQFF.

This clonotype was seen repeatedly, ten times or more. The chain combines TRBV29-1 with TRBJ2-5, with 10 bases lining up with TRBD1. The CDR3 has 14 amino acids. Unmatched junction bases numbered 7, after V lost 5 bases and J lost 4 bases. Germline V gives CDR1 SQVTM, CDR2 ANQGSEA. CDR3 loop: CSVRTGGRSETQYF. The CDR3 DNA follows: TGCAGCGTTCGGACAGGGGGGAGGTCAGAGACCCAGTACTTC.

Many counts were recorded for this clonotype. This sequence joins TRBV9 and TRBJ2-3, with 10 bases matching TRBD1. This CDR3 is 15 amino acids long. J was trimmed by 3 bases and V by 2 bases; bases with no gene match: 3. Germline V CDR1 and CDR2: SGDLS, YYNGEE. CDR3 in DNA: TGTGCCAGCAGCGTGAGGACAGGGGGGACAGATACGCAGTATTTT. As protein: CASSVRTGGTDTQYF.

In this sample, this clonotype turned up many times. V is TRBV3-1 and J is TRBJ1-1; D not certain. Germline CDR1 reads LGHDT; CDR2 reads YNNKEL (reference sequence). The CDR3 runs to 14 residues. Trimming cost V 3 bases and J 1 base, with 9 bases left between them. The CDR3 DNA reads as TGTGCCAGCAGCCATCAAACAGCGAACACTGAAGCTTTCTTT. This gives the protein CASSHQTANTEAFF.

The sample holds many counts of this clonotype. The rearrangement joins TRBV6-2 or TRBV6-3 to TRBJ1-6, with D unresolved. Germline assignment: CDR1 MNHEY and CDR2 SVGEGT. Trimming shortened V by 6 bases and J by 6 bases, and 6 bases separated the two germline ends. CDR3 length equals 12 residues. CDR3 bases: TGTGCCAGCAGATTCTTTAATTCACCCCTCCACTTT. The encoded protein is CASRFFNSPLHF.

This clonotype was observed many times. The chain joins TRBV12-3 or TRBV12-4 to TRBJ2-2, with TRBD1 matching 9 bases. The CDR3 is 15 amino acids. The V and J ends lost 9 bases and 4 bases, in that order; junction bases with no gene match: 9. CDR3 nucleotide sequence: TGTGCCAGTTCCCCGGGACAGGGCCCCACCGGGGAGCTGTTTTTT. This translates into CASSPGQGPTGELFF.

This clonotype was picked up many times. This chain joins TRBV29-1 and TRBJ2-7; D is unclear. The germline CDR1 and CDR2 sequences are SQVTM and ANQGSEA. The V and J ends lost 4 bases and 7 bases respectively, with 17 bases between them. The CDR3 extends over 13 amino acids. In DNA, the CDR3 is TGCAGCGTTGGCCCCACCCGGAAGGGAGAGCAGTACTTC. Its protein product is CSVGPTRKGEQYF.

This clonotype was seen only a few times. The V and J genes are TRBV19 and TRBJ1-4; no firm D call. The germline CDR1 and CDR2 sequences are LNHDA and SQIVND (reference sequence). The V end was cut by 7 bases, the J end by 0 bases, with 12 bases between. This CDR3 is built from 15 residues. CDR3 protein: CASNSGIATNEKLFF. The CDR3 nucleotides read TGTGCCAGTAACTCCGGGATTGCAACTAATGAAAAACTGTTTTTT. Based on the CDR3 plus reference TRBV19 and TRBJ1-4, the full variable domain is DGGITQSPKYLFRKEGQNVTLSCEQNLNHDAMYWYRQDPGQGLRLIYYSQIVNDFQKGDIAEGYSVSREKKESFPLTVTSAQKNPTAFYLCASNSGIATNEKLFFGSGTQLSVL.

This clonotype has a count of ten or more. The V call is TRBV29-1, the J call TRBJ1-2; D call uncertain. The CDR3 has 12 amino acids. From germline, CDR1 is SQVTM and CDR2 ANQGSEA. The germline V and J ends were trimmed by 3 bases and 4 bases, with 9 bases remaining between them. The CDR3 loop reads CSVDLQLYGYTF. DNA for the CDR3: TGCAGCGTTGATTTACAGCTCTATGGCTACACCTTC.

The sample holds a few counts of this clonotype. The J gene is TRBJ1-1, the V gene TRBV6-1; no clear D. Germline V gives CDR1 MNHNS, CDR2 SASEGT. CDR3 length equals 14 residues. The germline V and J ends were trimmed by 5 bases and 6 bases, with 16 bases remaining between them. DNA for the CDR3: TGTGCCAGCAGTTACTCCGAGTGGTTGCCTGAAGCTTTCTTT. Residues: CASSYSEWLPEAFF.

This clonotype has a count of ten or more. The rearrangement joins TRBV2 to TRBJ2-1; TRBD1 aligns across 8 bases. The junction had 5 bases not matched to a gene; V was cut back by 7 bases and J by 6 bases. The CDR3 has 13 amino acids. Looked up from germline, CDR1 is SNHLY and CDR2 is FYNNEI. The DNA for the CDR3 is TGTGCCAGCATGTCAGGGGGCGGCAATGAGCAGTTCTTC. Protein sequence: CASMSGGGNEQFF.

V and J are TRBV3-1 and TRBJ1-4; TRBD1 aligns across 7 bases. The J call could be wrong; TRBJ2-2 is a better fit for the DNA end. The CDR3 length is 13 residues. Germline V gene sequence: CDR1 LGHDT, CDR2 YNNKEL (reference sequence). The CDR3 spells CASSQVTGMELFF. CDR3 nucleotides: TGTGCCAGCAGCCAAGTGACAGGGATGGAGCTGTTTTTT.

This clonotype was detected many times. CDR3 sequence: CASSVTGMGNEQFF. Here the CDR3 DNA reads TGTGCCAGCAGTGTGACAGGGATGGGCAATGAGCAGTTCTTC. This chain uses TRBV6-1 with TRBJ2-1, with TRBD1 identical over 7 bases. The J segment lost 6 bases and the V segment lost 4 bases, leaving 6 bases of the junction unmatched. The CDR3 has 14 residues. CDR1 and CDR2 (germline): MNHNS, SASEGT.

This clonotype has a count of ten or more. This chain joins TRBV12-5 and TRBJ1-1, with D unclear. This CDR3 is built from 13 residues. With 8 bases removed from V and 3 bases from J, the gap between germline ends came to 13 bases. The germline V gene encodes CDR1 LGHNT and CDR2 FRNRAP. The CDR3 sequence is CASRGREHTEAFF. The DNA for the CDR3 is TGTGCTAGTAGAGGACGGGAGCACACTGAAGCTTTCTTT.

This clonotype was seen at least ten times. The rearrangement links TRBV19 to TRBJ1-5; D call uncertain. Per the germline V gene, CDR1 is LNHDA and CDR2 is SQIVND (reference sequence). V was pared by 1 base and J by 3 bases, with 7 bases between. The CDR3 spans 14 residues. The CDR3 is CASSIGSLNQPQHF. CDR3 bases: TGTGCCAGTAGTATAGGGTCTCTCAATCAGCCCCAGCATTTT.

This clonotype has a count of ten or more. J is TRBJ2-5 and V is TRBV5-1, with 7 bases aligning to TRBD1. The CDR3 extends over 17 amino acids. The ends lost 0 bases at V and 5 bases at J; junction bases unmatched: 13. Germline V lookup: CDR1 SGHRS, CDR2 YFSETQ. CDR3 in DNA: TGCGCCAGCAGCTTGGGGCCTCCGACAGGGCTAGGGGAGACCCAGTACTTC. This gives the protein CASSLGPPTGLGETQYF.